The following is a TCR beta chain sequence with its context. This specimen comes from a study of blood T cell repertoires in COVID-19. Overall study: The origin of the acute and convalescent COVID-19 samples was the United States, Italy and Spain. T cells, B-cell-depleted T cells, or PBMCs supplied cDNA or gDNA.

In the source study's methods: Cell counts per sample came from amplifying reference gene primers. Libraries were prepared by immunoSEQ multiplex PCR; TCRdb keeps only in-frame clonotypes and omits some of them. The V and J calls and clone size are taken from that table; D and trimming were inferred from the DNA. The sample has more than 65,000 clones; around 80% are singletons. The sequenced material came from peripheral blood. The sequence was collected from an elderly woman with active or convalescent COVID-19.

Here the CDR3 reads CASSYATGAGSNQPQHF. CDR3 coding DNA: TGTGCCAGCAGTTACGCAACAGGGGCAGGTAGCAATCAGCCCCAGCATTTT. The chain joins TRBV6-2 or TRBV6-3 to TRBJ1-5, with 7 bases fitting TRBD1. V shed 2 bases, J shed 0 bases, and the junction held 7 bases outside the gene matches. CDR3 length: 17 amino acids. The germline gives CDR1 MNHEY, CDR2 SVGEGT.